The clone carrying this T cell receptor (beta chain) was observed at least ten times. J gave up 0 bases and V 6 bases, and 8 bases lay outside the gene matches. This CDR3 has 18 residues. Germline CDR1 and CDR2: MDHEN and SYDVKM. This record comes from a study of glioma-infiltrating T cells. The iRepertoire nested amplicon-rescue multiplex PCR amplified TCR alpha and beta CDR3s from RNA. TCRdb reprocessed the multiplex PCR reads via MiXCR and lists one record per CDR3 protein. The table records roughly 42,000 distinct CDR3 sequences, around 24% of them present only once. The TCR comes from a human donor with low-grade glioma or glioblastoma, undergoing nonglioma brain surgery, or in good health (not recorded which). The chain has TRBV28 and TRBJ2-3, with 14 bases that match TRBD2. The sample taken for sequencing was glioma tissue, nonneoplastic brain tissue, or PBMCs (not recorded which). The CDR3 spells CASRPGLAGAYSTDTQYF. The CDR3 nucleotides are TGTGCCAGCAGACCGGGACTAGCGGGGGCCTATAGCACAGATACGCAGTATTTT.